This T cell receptor beta chain was recovered during a study of healthy donors' naive CD4 and CD8 T cells. About the study: Three donor age groups were sampled: 20-25, 40-50 and 60-70 years; half female. Study findings and constraints: Possible naive T cell homeostatic proliferation bias remained unaddressed. CDR3 charge plus V and J genes appeared to account for about an eighth of CD4/CD8 variance.

Sorting defined naive CD4+ as CD4+CD8-CD45RO-CD45RA+ and naive CD8+ as CD8+CD4-CD45RA+CD27bright. The CDR3 contains 16 residues. J gave up 7 bases and V 2 bases, and 10 bases lay outside the gene matches. Germline loops: CDR1 DFQATT, CDR2 SNEGSKA (reference sequence). Starting from approximately 500 ng of total RNA, TCR libraries were made with linear amplification. From the reads, TCRdb called clonotypes with MiXCR, one entry per CDR3 protein. The sample carries around 200,000 distinct CDR3 sequences, over 60% recorded once. As concerns this clonotype: What it binds is not known.

The gene calls are TRBV20-1 and TRBJ2-1, with 11 bases aligning to TRBD1. This sequence was found in a pool of human donors in good health; the sample pools cells from several healthy donors. The sequenced material came from naive CD4+ and CD8+ T cells sorted from blood, pooled from several donors. The DNA for the CDR3 is TGCAGTGCTAGACTTCCGGACAGGGGGCAATTAAATGAGCAGTTCTTC. It translates to CSARLPDRGQLNEQFF.